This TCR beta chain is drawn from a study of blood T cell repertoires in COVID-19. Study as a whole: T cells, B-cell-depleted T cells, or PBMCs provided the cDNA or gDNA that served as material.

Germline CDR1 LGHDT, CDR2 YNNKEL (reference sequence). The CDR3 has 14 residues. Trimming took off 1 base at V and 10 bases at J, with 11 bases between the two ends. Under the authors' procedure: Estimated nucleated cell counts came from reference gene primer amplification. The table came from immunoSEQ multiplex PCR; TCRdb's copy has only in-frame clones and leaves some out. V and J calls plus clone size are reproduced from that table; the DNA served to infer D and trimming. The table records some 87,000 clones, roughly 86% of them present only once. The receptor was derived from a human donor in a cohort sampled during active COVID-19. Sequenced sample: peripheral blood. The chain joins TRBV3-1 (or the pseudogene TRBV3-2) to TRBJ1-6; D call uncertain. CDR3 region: CASSQGGGLSPLHF. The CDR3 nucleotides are TGTGCCAGCAGCCAAGGAGGAGGATTATCACCCCTCCACTTT.